The TCR beta chain described here comes from a study of blood T cells in healthy people across ages. Through a sample-barcoded 5' primer and a J-beta primer mix, a second PCR was run for roughly 6 to 12 cycles. Each cDNA molecule was tagged by a template-switch adaptor that had 12 random nucleotides. TCRdb reanalysed the 5' RACE reads using MiXCR and keeps one entry per CDR3 protein. Of under 2,000,000 distinct CDR3 sequences listed, 49% were seen once; the top ten hold over 2%. The CDR3 covers 15 residues. CDR1 and CDR2 (germline): MNHEY, SVGAGI. The J segment lost 7 bases and the V segment lost 4 bases, leaving 12 bases of the junction unmatched. The study drew donors from healthy Caucasian individuals in Russia aged about 6 to 100. Samples each had at least 5.5 micrograms of total RNA extracted.

Material for sequencing was blood. The clonotype was recovered from a woman between 35 and 50 years old in good health. The rearrangement links TRBV6-5 to TRBJ2-7; 8 nucleotides agree with TRBD2. The CDR3 sequence is CASSSLAASYNEQYF. The CDR3 nucleotides read TGTGCCAGCAGTTCACTAGCGGCCTCCTACAATGAGCAGTACTTC.